These T cell receptor beta chains were read from a single sample in a study of blood T cell repertoires in COVID-19. Libraries were prepared by immunoSEQ multiplex PCR; TCRdb keeps only in-frame clonotypes and omits some of them. The sample shows some 250,000 clones, about 86% of them seen only once. Sequenced material: peripheral blood. These receptors were obtained from a woman aged 55-70 years with active or convalescent COVID-19. Each CDR3 is given with its conserved first and last residue. Fields, in order: V gene, clone size, J gene, D gene, CDR3 DNA, CDR3 protein. The D gene is left open where the match is weak. The size of a clone is reported for some rows only, either as once, few or many, or as a class for expanded clones.

v_call: TRBV24-1; clone_size: .; j_call: TRBJ2-1; d_call: TRBD2; cdr3_nt: TGTGCCACCAGCGGGGGGTCCTCCTACAATGAGCAGTTCTTC; cdr3_aa: CATSGGSSYNEQFF
v_call: TRBV4-2; clone_size: .; j_call: TRBJ2-7; d_call: TRBD2; cdr3_nt: TGTGCCAGCAGCCAAGATGAGGGGAGGGAGGGCCACGAGCAGTACTTC; cdr3_aa: CASSQDEGREGHEQYF
v_call: TRBV18; clone_size: .; j_call: TRBJ1-2; d_call: TRBD1; cdr3_nt: TGTGCCACCGTGCCGGGGACAGCTAACTATGGCTACACCTTC; cdr3_aa: CATVPGTANYGYTF
v_call: TRBV12-5; clone_size: .; j_call: TRBJ2-2; d_call: TRBD1; cdr3_nt: TGTGCTAGTGGTTTGGGGGACAGGGGGTTCGGGGAGCTGTTTTTT; cdr3_aa: CASGLGDRGFGELFF
v_call: TRBV5-4; clone_size: .; j_call: TRBJ2-1; d_call: TRBD2; cdr3_nt: TGTGCCAGCAGCTTGAGTGGCGGGGGGGCCGTTGAGCAGTTCTTC; cdr3_aa: CASSLSGGGAVEQFF
v_call: TRBV12-3/TRBV12-4; clone_size: .; j_call: TRBJ1-2; d_call: .; cdr3_nt: TGTGCCAGCAGCCCCCCCGGGGGAGGCTACACCTTC; cdr3_aa: CASSPPGGGYTF
v_call: TRBV6-4; clone_size: .; j_call: TRBJ2-2; d_call: TRBD1; cdr3_nt: TGTGCCAGCAGTGACTCGCAGGGGGAGGGGGAGCTGTTTTTT; cdr3_aa: CASSDSQGEGELFF
v_call: TRBV7-2; clone_size: few; j_call: TRBJ1-5; d_call: .; cdr3_nt: TGTGCCAGCAGCTTAGACAGGGATAGCAATCAGCCCCAGCATTTT; cdr3_aa: CASSLDRDSNQPQHF
v_call: TRBV15; clone_size: .; j_call: TRBJ2-7; d_call: .; cdr3_nt: TGTGCCACCAGCAGAGAGGGACATAGATACGAGCAGTACTTC; cdr3_aa: CATSREGHRYEQYF
v_call: TRBV6-5; clone_size: few; j_call: TRBJ2-7; d_call: TRBD1; cdr3_nt: TGTGCCAGCAGGCGGACAGGGGCTGACGAGCAGTACTTC; cdr3_aa: CASRRTGADEQYF
v_call: TRBV11-2; clone_size: .; j_call: TRBJ2-1; d_call: TRBD2; cdr3_nt: TGTGCCAGCAGCTTAGAAGCTAGCGGGGGGCCGTGGGTCTTCTTC; cdr3_aa: CASSLEASGGPWVFF
v_call: TRBV6-6; clone_size: .; j_call: TRBJ1-1; d_call: TRBD1; cdr3_nt: TGTGCCAGCAGTTGGGACAGGTCCTCCTTGGATGCTTTCTTT; cdr3_aa: CASSWDRSSLDAFF
v_call: TRBV5-4; clone_size: .; j_call: TRBJ2-2; d_call: .; cdr3_nt: TGTGCCAGCAGCTTACCCACGGGGGGCCGGACCGGGGAGCTGTTTTTT; cdr3_aa: CASSLPTGGRTGELFF
v_call: TRBV10-3; clone_size: .; j_call: TRBJ2-7; d_call: TRBD1; cdr3_nt: TGTGCCACCCGGGACAGGGGCCGCGAGCAGTACTTC; cdr3_aa: CATRDRGREQYF
v_call: TRBV27; clone_size: .; j_call: TRBJ2-1; d_call: TRBD2; cdr3_nt: TGTGCCAGCAGTCCCACCCCTAGCGGGGGGATCAATGAGCAGTTCTTC; cdr3_aa: CASSPTPSGGINEQFF
v_call: TRBV7-3; clone_size: .; j_call: TRBJ2-2; d_call: .; cdr3_nt: TGTGCCAGCAAGGGGTCGCTCACCGGGGAGCTGTTTTTT; cdr3_aa: CASKGSLTGELFF
v_call: TRBV4-1; clone_size: .; j_call: TRBJ2-7; d_call: .; cdr3_nt: TGCGCCAGCAGCCACACGACTGACAGTTACTACGAGCAGTACTTC; cdr3_aa: CASSHTTDSYYEQYF
v_call: TRBV10-1; clone_size: .; j_call: TRBJ2-7; d_call: .; cdr3_nt: TGCGCCACTTCTGGGGAGACCTACGAGCAGTACTTC; cdr3_aa: CATSGETYEQYF
v_call: TRBV7-3; clone_size: .; j_call: TRBJ2-3; d_call: .; cdr3_nt: TGTGCCAGCAGCCCCCTAGCTGTCACTAGCACAGATACGCAGTATTTT; cdr3_aa: CASSPLAVTSTDTQYF
v_call: TRBV7-6; clone_size: .; j_call: TRBJ1-1; d_call: .; cdr3_nt: TGTGCCAGCAGCTTAGCGGAAGGTAGCTTCATGAACACTGAAGCTTTCTTT; cdr3_aa: CASSLAEGSFMNTEAFF
v_call: TRBV1; clone_size: once; j_call: TRBJ2-5; d_call: .; cdr3_nt: TGCACCAGCAGCCAAGATGGGAGGCGGAGCGGGGGGAAACAAGAGACCCAGTACTTC; cdr3_aa: CTSSQDGRRSGGKQETQYF
v_call: TRBV10-2; clone_size: .; j_call: TRBJ2-1; d_call: .; cdr3_nt: TGCGCCAGCAGTGAGTTTTCGGAGTCCTACAATGAGCAGTTCTTC; cdr3_aa: CASSEFSESYNEQFF
v_call: TRBV2; clone_size: .; j_call: TRBJ1-3; d_call: .; cdr3_nt: TGTGCCAGCAGTGAAGCGTTCGGTCCTGGAAACACCATATATTTT; cdr3_aa: CASSEAFGPGNTIYF
v_call: TRBV6-2/TRBV6-3; clone_size: once; j_call: TRBJ1-6; d_call: .; cdr3_nt: TGTGCCAGCAGTTACCCACTCGGGAATTCACCCCTCCACTTT; cdr3_aa: CASSYPLGNSPLHF
v_call: TRBV5-1; clone_size: few; j_call: TRBJ1-1; d_call: .; cdr3_nt: TGCGCCAGCAGCTTGGCGGGGAACACTGAAGCTTTCTTT; cdr3_aa: CASSLAGNTEAFF
v_call: TRBV18; clone_size: .; j_call: TRBJ1-1; d_call: .; cdr3_nt: TGTGCCAGCTCACCTTCAGGATTGAACACTGAAGCTTTCTTT; cdr3_aa: CASSPSGLNTEAFF
v_call: TRBV27; clone_size: .; j_call: TRBJ1-2; d_call: .; cdr3_nt: TGTGCCAGCAGTTTACGCCACGGCTATGGCTACACCTTC; cdr3_aa: CASSLRHGYGYTF
v_call: TRBV19; clone_size: .; j_call: TRBJ1-1; d_call: .; cdr3_nt: TGTGCCAGTAGTCCTGCCGGGTCCCTGACCACTGAAGCTTTCTTT; cdr3_aa: CASSPAGSLTTEAFF
v_call: TRBV7-9; clone_size: .; j_call: TRBJ1-4; d_call: .; cdr3_nt: TGTGCCAGCGTCCTTCAGTGGTCCGGGGCTAATGAAAAACTGTTTTTT; cdr3_aa: CASVLQWSGANEKLFF
v_call: TRBV30; clone_size: .; j_call: TRBJ2-7; d_call: .; cdr3_nt: TGTGCCTGGTCGGTACCTCCTGTTTACGAGCAGTACTTC; cdr3_aa: CAWSVPPVYEQYF